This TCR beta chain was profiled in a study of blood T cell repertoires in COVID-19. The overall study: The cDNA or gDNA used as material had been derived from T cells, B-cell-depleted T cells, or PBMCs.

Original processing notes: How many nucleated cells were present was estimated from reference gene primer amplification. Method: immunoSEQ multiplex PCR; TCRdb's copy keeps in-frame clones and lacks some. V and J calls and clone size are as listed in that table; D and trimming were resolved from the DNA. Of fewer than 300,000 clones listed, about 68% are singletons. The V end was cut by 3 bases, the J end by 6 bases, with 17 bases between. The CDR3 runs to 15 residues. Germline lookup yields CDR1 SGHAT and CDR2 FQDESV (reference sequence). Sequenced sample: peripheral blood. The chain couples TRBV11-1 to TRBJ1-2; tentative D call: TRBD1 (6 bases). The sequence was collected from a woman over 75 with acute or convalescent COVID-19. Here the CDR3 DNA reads TGTGCCAGCAGCTTCGATCCACAGGGAGCTAATGGCTACACCTTC. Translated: CASSFDPQGANGYTF.